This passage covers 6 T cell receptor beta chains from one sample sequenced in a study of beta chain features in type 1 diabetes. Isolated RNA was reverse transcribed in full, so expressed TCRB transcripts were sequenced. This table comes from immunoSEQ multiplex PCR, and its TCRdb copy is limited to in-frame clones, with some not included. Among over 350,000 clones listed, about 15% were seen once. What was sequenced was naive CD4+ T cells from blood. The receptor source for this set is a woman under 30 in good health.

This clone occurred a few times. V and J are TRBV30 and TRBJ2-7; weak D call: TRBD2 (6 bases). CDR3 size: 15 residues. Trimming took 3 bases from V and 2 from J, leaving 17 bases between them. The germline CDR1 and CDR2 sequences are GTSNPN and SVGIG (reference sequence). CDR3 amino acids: CAWRKLTGGPYEQYF. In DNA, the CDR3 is TGTGCCTGGAGGAAATTAACCGGAGGGCCCTACGAGCAGTACTTC.

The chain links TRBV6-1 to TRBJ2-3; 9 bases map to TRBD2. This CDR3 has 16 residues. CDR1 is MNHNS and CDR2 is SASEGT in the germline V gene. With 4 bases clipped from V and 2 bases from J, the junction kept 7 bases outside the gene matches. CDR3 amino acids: CASSGSGSAPTDTQYF. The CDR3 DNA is TGTGCCAGCAGTGGTAGCGGGAGCGCACCCACAGATACGCAGTATTTT.

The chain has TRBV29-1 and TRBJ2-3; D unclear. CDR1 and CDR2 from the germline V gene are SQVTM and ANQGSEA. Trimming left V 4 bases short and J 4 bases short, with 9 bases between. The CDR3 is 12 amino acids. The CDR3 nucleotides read TGCAGCGTTGTCGAAGCCCCAGATACGCAGTATTTT. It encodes CSVVEAPDTQYF.

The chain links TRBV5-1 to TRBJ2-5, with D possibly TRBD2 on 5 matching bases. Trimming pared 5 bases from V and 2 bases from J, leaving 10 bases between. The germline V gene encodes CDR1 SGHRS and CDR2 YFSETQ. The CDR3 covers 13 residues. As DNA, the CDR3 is TGCGCCAGCAGTCGTACGGGGCAAGAGACCCAGTACTTC. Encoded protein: CASSRTGQETQYF.

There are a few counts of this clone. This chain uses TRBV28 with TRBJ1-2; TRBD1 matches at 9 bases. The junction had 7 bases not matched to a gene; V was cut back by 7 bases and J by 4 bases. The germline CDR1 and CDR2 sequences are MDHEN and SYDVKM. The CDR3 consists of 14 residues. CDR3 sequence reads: CASISGGQGYGYTF. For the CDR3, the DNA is TGTGCCAGCATTTCGGGGGGACAGGGCTATGGCTACACCTTC.

CDR3 loop: CASSRGSVLWETQYF. The CDR3 DNA reads TGTGCCAGCAGCCGCGGCAGTGTCCTTTGGGAGACCCAGTACTTC. The chain links TRBV5-6 to TRBJ2-5; no firm D call. The CDR3 is 15 amino acids. The V gene's germline CDR1 is SGHDT and CDR2 YYEEEE. V was trimmed by 4 bases and J by 5 bases, leaving 18 bases between them.